The clone carrying this TCR beta chain was recorded at least ten times. The protocol was immunoSEQ multiplex PCR, while the TCRdb copy is restricted to in-frame clones and leaves out a portion. The sample includes roughly 300,000 clones, approximately 90% of them seen just once. This sample was included in a study of Ad26.COV2.S vaccination and SARS-CoV-2 variants. Study information: The donor was enrolled in the Ad26.COV2.S arm of the COV1001 trial.

Treatment noted: 19 received Ad26.COV2.S at low or high dose, single or two shots; several received placebo; per-sample allocation not given. Following the first vaccine or placebo injection, samples were taken on day 63. This Boston cohort included adults aged 18-55 years. What was given as vaccine was an Ad26 vector encoding Wuhan-strain SARS-CoV-2 spike. V gave up 2 bases and J gave up 8 bases, with 30 bases separating them. Germline values: CDR1 ENHRY, CDR2 SYGVKD. CDR3 length: 19 amino acids. The specimen was peripheral blood, collected in a trial of Ad26.COV2.S vaccine versus placebo. The TCR originated in a person between 18 and 59 years old who received the Ad26.COV2.S COVID-19 vaccine or a placebo. The chain joins TRBV10-3 to TRBJ1-1; D is possibly TRBD1 (5 bases). The CDR3: CAISEGAGLQGAPPIEAFF. The CDR3 nucleotides are TGTGCCATCAGTGAGGGGGCAGGGTTGCAGGGAGCCCCACCCATAGAAGCTTTCTTT.